This note documents a single TCR beta chain sequence. This clonotype was seen at least ten times. It lacks a known antigen. Base qualities are not recorded, but no much larger clone differs from it by a single base. SuperScript III was used to reverse transcribe 500 ng RNA with primers targeting the alpha and beta constant regions. Alpha and beta chain libraries were generated separately via chain-specific third strand synthesis with multiplexing indices. In the protocol, all rearrangements within a chain were amplified with a single primer pair so that primer bias was avoided, and molecular barcodes were added to each cDNA molecule. The SP2 sequencing primer site and a random hexamer were carried on a 5' RACE adapter, to which purified cDNA was joined by T4 RNA Ligase 1. Second strand synthesis was primed from the SP2 site with Phusion polymerase, using slow temperature ramps to favor optimal annealing. Joined together, two random hexamer sequences that had both been added before amplification formed the 12-nucleotide barcode of each molecule. A brief initial PCR introduced P5 and P7 adapter elements together with a second index, and an approximately 23-cycle amplification PCR using P5s and P7 primers was subsequently performed. The libraries went through around 26 PCR cycles in total, were quantified on a Qubit, were sized on a Bioanalyzer, and were diluted to roughly 4 nM. Sequencing of the normalized libraries was performed on an Illumina MiSeq with 2 x 250 paired-end kits. MinElute columns were the means by which the reverse transcription reactions were cleaned up, and the reactions were eluted into approximately 10 ul Tris-Cl. Adapter ligations ran for approximately 25 hours at 16 degrees C and were afterwards cleaned with AMPure XP beads at a 1:1 ratio. As for the authors' bioinformatics: A modified Decombinator that output V, J, insert and barcode information was used to process the demultiplexed FASTQ files. Sequences that shared a barcode but differed from the dominant sequence were treated as errors and discarded, and barcodes were clustered at Levenshtein distance 3 and counted to estimate the original cDNA molecules. The R packages ineq, vegan, igraph and RCytoscape were used for downstream analyses, together with IMGT nomenclature and CDR3 definitions. The authors computed V gene usage over distinct sequences and counted each TCR a single time to avoid skew from clonal expansion. Similarity networks connected unique CDR3 amino acid sequences within a donor whenever two sequences differed by a single Levenshtein edit. The authors compiled published HIV-specific CDR3s (over 90 alpha, some 710 beta) and CMV-specific CDR3s (approximately 13 alpha, fewer than 300 beta) and searched for them in the repertoires. It was shown by random subsampling to size-matched repertoires that the decreased diversity of patients was not caused by their lower sequence numbers. The public reads were reprocessed in TCRdb via fastp at Q25 and MiXCR, keeping in-frame beta chains. Records with the same CDR3 protein are collapsed into one entry carrying the most frequent genes and DNA. The authors' filters were not applied to this entry. The sample table holds some 20,000 distinct CDR3 sequences, of which 8.5% to 9% were seen once. Over 20% of the sample comes from the top ten.

The sample belongs to a study of HIV-infected patients and healthy controls (dated by TCRdb to the mid-2010s). In the study overall: After three months of therapy, CD4 counts in about 90% of the 16 patients increased to a modest but significant degree while remaining below normal ranges. The CD4:CD8 ratio rose slightly, whereas CD8 counts showed no consistent shift during early therapy. Viral load became undetectable in 11 of 16 patients by the second bleed and in all patients after a further year of therapy. Patients lacked overall T-cell lymphocytopenia, and total CDR3 counts per chain did not differ significantly from controls. The study asked whether deep sequencing of the TCR repertoire from small blood samples of HIV patients could detect immune perturbation and reconstitution. What the research found in general, with its limitations: Mean usage differed significantly between HIV-infected patients and controls for eight alpha and eight beta V genes. Compared with untreated HIV+ repertoires, healthy control repertoires had roughly threefold more distinct CDR3s and a higher Shannon diversity. HIV-associated CDR3s exhibited a significant reduction in frequency during therapy, whereas CMV-associated CDR3s exhibited no significant change, although the majority increased in frequency. Alpha-chain CDR3s from MAIT cells occurred at high frequency in healthy controls but were severely depleted in HIV+ repertoires. Significantly higher mean Gini indices were seen in HIV-infected repertoires than in controls, possibly reflecting oligoclonality. In the samples, alpha-beta chain pairing was left undetermined. Treated samples reflected only around 14 weeks of therapy, arguably too short to observe immune reconstitution given low adult thymic output. Both the Jaccard index and the count of highly shared sequences showed that healthy controls shared more CDR3s between individuals than HIV+ patients did. In the study, no determination of donor HLA types was made. Processing included only sixteen HIV-infected individuals, and this was regarded by the authors as a major limit on how widely the findings apply. In size-matched repertoire data, the apparent post-therapy recovery of the Gini index in HIV-infected patients was not replicated. Unequal numbers of distinct sequences between patients and controls complicated comparisons, and size-matching overweighted rare events from HIV-infected data. Slight age and sex profile differences between the study cohorts did not explain the observed diversity differences. Sequencing depth was restricted by the use of whole blood, which also prevented the dynamics of distinct T-cell subpopulations from being separated.

CDR1 and CDR2 are drawn from the germline V gene: SGHTA, FQGNSA. At the junction V is shortened by 3 bases and J by 2 bases; bases outside the gene matches: 3. There are 14 amino acids in the CDR3, from cysteine to phenylalanine inclusive. Just CDR3 DNA is preserved here, 42 bases in frame from base 1. After antiretroviral therapy began, follow-up blood was collected from HIV-infected patients roughly three months, about 14 weeks, later. Whole blood was used without cell fractionation, so the repertoire reflected all unsorted peripheral T cells. For RNA extraction, around 2.5 ml of peripheral blood was drawn into Tempus tubes. Enrollment excluded patients who had febrile or AIDS-related illness, tumors, hepatitis B or C coinfection, immunomodulatory therapy, recent vaccination or treatment interruptions. The TURBO-DNase kit was used to remove leftover genomic DNA, and GLOBINclear was used to deplete globin mRNA.

Recombination linked TRBV7-2 to TRBJ1-1, and 7 junctional nucleotides match TRBD1. The sequence derives from an adult with HIV infection. The specimen comprised blood, sampled during antiretroviral therapy. The DNA sequence reads TGTGCCAGCAGCTTTAGGGACAGAAACACTGAAGCTTTCTTT. Its amino acids are CASSFRDRNTEAFF.